These T cell receptor beta chains were read from a single sample in a study of T cells in Graves' hyperthyroidism and ophthalmopathy. TCRdb fed the multiplex PCR reads into MiXCR, producing one record per CDR3 protein. The data hold roughly 560,000 distinct CDR3 sequences, with 14% to 15% observed a single time. The specimen sequenced was blood. These receptors all come from a woman between 40 and 50 years old with Graves' ophthalmopathy. The CDR3 runs from the conserved cysteine through the conserved F or W. D genes are given only for firm matches. The size entry is marked missing in some rows and otherwise reads once, few, many or a size class.

cdr3_length d_call j_call clone_size v_call cdr3_nt cdr3_aa
13 TRBD1 TRBJ1-1 many TRBV28 TGTGCCAGCAGCGACACAGGGGGCCTTGAAGCTTTCTTT CASSDTGGLEAFF
16 - TRBJ2-7 - TRBV11-2 TGTGCCAGCAGCTTAGAAAGGGGAACGATGTCCTACGAGCAGTACTTC CASSLERGTMSYEQYF
14 - TRBJ2-7 many TRBV6-1 TGTGCCAGCAGTGAAGCAGACAACTCCTACGAGCAGTACTTC CASSEADNSYEQYF
12 - TRBJ2-7 many TRBV28 TGTGCCAGCAGTCGAATTCAGGACGAGCAGTACTTC CASSRIQDEQYF
16 - TRBJ2-5 many TRBV19 TGTGCCAGTAGTATAACGGCCAACGGGGTTCAAGAGACCCAGTACTTC CASSITANGVQETQYF
13 - TRBJ2-7 once TRBV10-3 TGTGCCATCAGTGAGAACAGGGAAAATAGACAGTACTTC CAISENRENRQYF
15 TRBD2 TRBJ2-7 few TRBV7-2 TGTGCCAGCAGCCGGCAGCGGGGATCCGACTACGAGCAGTACTTC CASSRQRGSDYEQYF
14 - TRBJ1-2 many TRBV27 TGTGCCAGCAGTTTATCATGGGGGACGGGTGGCTACACCTTC CASSLSWGTGGYTF
12 - TRBJ1-1 few TRBV29-1 TGCAGCGTTGAAAAGGGGATCACTGAAGCTTTCTTT CSVEKGITEAFF
18 TRBD1 TRBJ1-1 many TRBV6-4 TGTGCCAGCAGGGGCGCTGACAGGGCCGCGACCATGAACACTGAAGCTTTCTTT CASRGADRAATMNTEAFF
11 TRBD1 TRBJ2-7 many TRBV20-1 TGCGCCGGGACAGGGAACGACGAGCAGTACTTC CAGTGNDEQYF
15 TRBD2 TRBJ2-7 many TRBV15 TGTGCCACCAGCAGGGGACTAGCGATTGAATACGAGCAGTACTTC CATSRGLAIEYEQYF
14 - TRBJ2-7 many TRBV28 TGTGCCAGCAGCCAAGGGTGGGCGGGACACGAGCAGTACTTC CASSQGWAGHEQYF
17 TRBD1 TRBJ2-7 few TRBV4-1 TGCGCCAGCAGCCAAGATAAGGGGACAGGGGGCCACCACGAGCAGTACTTC CASSQDKGTGGHHEQYF
12 - TRBJ1-5 - TRBV18 TGTGCCAGCTCCCCCGACCAGGGAGCCCAGCATTTT CASSPDQGAQHF
13 - TRBJ2-7 few TRBV10-3 TGTGCCACCAGGTGGGACCTTTCCTACGAGCAGTACTTC CATRWDLSYEQYF
14 - TRBJ2-7 few TRBV19 TGTGCCAGTAGTATTACCGGCGGTTCCTACGAGCAGTACTTC CASSITGGSYEQYF
15 - TRBJ2-7 many TRBV6-1 TGTGCCAGCACCCCAACCAAGGTGTACTCCTACGAGCAGTACTTC CASTPTKVYSYEQYF
16 TRBD1 TRBJ2-7 many TRBV7-8 TGTGCCAGCAGCGTCTGGGGTAGTACAGGGACAGACGAGCAGTACTTC CASSVWGSTGTDEQYF
14 - TRBJ2-7 many TRBV11-2 TGTGCCAGCAGCTTAGATCAGACAGACTACGAGCAGTACTTC CASSLDQTDYEQYF
12 TRBD2 TRBJ2-1 - TRBV27 TGTGCCAGCAGTTCCAGACTAGCCCAGCAGTTCTTC CASSSRLAQQFF
15 - TRBJ2-7 many TRBV5-5 TGTGCCAGCAGCTTGCAGGTTCAGCAGTTCTACGAGCAGTACTTC CASSLQVQQFYEQYF
15 - TRBJ1-4 few TRBV12-3/TRBV12-4 TGTGCCAGCAGTCCCCAGGGAACCCGCTATGAAAAACTGTTTTTT CASSPQGTRYEKLFF
14 - TRBJ1-2 - TRBV20-1 TGCAGTGCCGGCCTACAGGGAGGGTTCTATGGCTACACCTTC CSAGLQGGFYGYTF
16 - TRBJ1-5 few TRBV11-1 TGTGCCAGCAGCTTGGCAAGCGGGGGCCTGAGTCAGCCCCAGCATTTT CASSLASGGLSQPQHF
14 - TRBJ2-5 many TRBV9 TGTGCCAGCAGCGTAGGAAGCATGGGAGAGACCCAGTACTTC CASSVGSMGETQYF
14 TRBD2 TRBJ2-7 - TRBV3-1 TGTGCCAGCAGCCAAGAGGGACTAGCCTACGAGCAGTACTTC CASSQEGLAYEQYF
20 - TRBJ2-7 many TRBV6-2/TRBV6-3 TGTGCCAGCAGTTACTATGAACTAAAGAATCCGGACAGCGAGATCTACGAGCAGTACTTC CASSYYELKNPDSEIYEQYF
15 - TRBJ1-6 - TRBV18 TGTGCCAGCTCACCACAAGAAGTTGATAATTCACCCCTCCACTTT CASSPQEVDNSPLHF
16 TRBD2 TRBJ2-5 many TRBV15 TGTGCCACCAGCAAATTAGCGGGAGGGCCGGAAGAGACCCAGTACTTC CATSKLAGGPEETQYF
14 - TRBJ2-7 many TRBV7-2 TGTGCCAGCAGCTTAGGGACAGCCCTTGGGGAGCAGTACTTC CASSLGTALGEQYF
14 TRBD1 TRBJ2-5 many TRBV24-1 TGTGCCACCAGTGATGAGACAGGGGTCGAGACCCAGTACTTC CATSDETGVETQYF
13 TRBD1 TRBJ1-2 - TRBV6-1 TGTGCCAGCAGCGAGACAGGGCCCTATGGCTACACCTTC CASSETGPYGYTF
15 - TRBJ1-2 - TRBV12-3/TRBV12-4 TGTGCCAGCAGCAGGGACTACAGGGTAGGGAATGGCTACACCTTC CASSRDYRVGNGYTF
13 - TRBJ2-5 few TRBV30 TGTGCCTGGGGGACCGGATTATGGGAGACCCAGTACTTC CAWGTGLWETQYF
15 TRBD1 TRBJ2-2 few TRBV19 TGTGCCAGTAGTACTCGGACAGGGGTCAGCGGGGAGCTGTTTTTT CASSTRTGVSGELFF
16 TRBD2 TRBJ2-7 many TRBV28 TGTGCCAGCAGTTTACGGACTAGCGGGGGGGTCTACGAGCAGTACTTC CASSLRTSGGVYEQYF
16 TRBD2 TRBJ2-7 many TRBV29-1 TGCAGCGTGATTAGACCCGGGACTAGCGTGGTCTACGAGCAGTACTTC CSVIRPGTSVVYEQYF
13 TRBD1 TRBJ1-2 many TRBV20-1 TGCAGTGCTAAGGACAGGACTAACTATGGCTACACCTTC CSAKDRTNYGYTF
13 TRBD1 TRBJ1-5 many TRBV19 TGTGCCAGTAGCCCGACAGGGTATCAGCCCCAGCATTTT CASSPTGYQPQHF
16 - TRBJ2-2 many TRBV6-1 TGTGCCAGCCGATCGGGGGCGTCCTCGAACACCGGGGAGCTGTTTTTT CASRSGASSNTGELFF
15 - TRBJ1-1 many TRBV6-5 TGTGCCAGCAGACAAAAGGGTGGGTTGAACACTGAAGCTTTCTTT CASRQKGGLNTEAFF
15 - TRBJ2-7 - TRBV6-2/TRBV6-3 TGTGCCAGCAGCCAAGCCTCGAGGGGTGCCTACGAGCAGTACTTC CASSQASRGAYEQYF
15 TRBD1 TRBJ2-3 - TRBV20-1 TGCAGTGCTAGTTCGACAGGGCGCGGCACAGATACGCAGTATTTT CSASSTGRGTDTQYF
12 TRBD2 TRBJ2-5 many TRBV29-1 TGCAGCGGGGGCGGGAGGGTTGAGACCCAGTACTTC CSGGGRVETQYF
15 TRBD2 TRBJ2-7 - TRBV11-2 TGTGCCAGCAGCTTAGATCCGGCGGGAGAGGACGAGCAGTACTTC CASSLDPAGEDEQYF